This TCR beta chain was sequenced for a study of long-term antiretroviral therapy in people with HIV. Overall study results and limits: Control repertoires displayed wider CDR3 length ranges than the HIV repertoires. There were no data on ART adherence, viral resistance or therapy changes, a gap that limits inferences about post-ART repertoire changes.

The libraries were made with immunoSEQ v3.0 at survey level. Clones were sequenced by immunoSEQ multiplex PCR, and TCRdb holds only the in-frame ones, with some missing. Of about 30,000 clones in the sample, around 85% were seen once. At minimum, one pre-ART and two post-ART PBMC samples were obtained from each donor. About this clone itself: Its antigen is unknown.

J was trimmed by 7 bases and V by 4 bases; bases with no gene match: 5. The CDR3 has 14 residues. Germline CDR1 is MNHNS and CDR2 is SASEGT. The chain employs TRBV6-1 and TRBJ2-1; 9 nucleotides match TRBD2. Sample: unsorted PBMCs, taken 3 years after starting antiretroviral therapy. The sequence was obtained from a man aged 40-55 years with HIV. The CDR3 DNA follows: TGTGCCAGCAGTGGTAATAGCGGGGGTAATGAGCAGTTCTTC. Its protein product is CASSGNSGGNEQFF.